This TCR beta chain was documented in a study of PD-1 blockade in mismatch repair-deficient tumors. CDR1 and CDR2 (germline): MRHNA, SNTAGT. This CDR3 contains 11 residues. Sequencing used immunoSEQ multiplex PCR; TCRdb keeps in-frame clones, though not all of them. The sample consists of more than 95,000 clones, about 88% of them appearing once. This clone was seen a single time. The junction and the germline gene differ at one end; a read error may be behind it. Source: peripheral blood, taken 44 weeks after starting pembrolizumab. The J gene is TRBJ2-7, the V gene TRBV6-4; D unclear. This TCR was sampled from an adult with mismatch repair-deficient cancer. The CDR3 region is CAGSVVNEQYF. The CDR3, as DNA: TGTGCCGGCAGCGTCGTAAACGAGCAGTACTTC.